The clone carrying this T cell receptor (beta chain) appeared a few times. This sample is drawn from a study of blood T cell repertoires in COVID-19. Overall study: Sample material is recorded as cDNA or gDNA derived from T cells, B-cell-depleted T cells, or PBMCs.

Using immunoSEQ multiplex PCR, the repertoire was profiled, and TCRdb retains in-frame clones only, with some absent. This table holds approximately 100,000 clones, under 80% found once. Germline V gene sequence: CDR1 SGHTA, CDR2 FQGNSA. This CDR3 has 14 amino acids. Trimming shortened V by 5 bases and J by 2 bases, and 13 bases separated the two germline ends. The sample taken for sequencing was peripheral blood. The chain uses TRBV7-2 and TRBJ2-7; tentative D call: TRBD1 (6 bases). The sequence was obtained from a man in his 70s with active or convalescent COVID-19. The CDR3 DNA is TGTGCCAGCAGCGCCTATGGACAGACCTACGAGCAGTACTTC. Translating gives CASSAYGQTYEQYF.